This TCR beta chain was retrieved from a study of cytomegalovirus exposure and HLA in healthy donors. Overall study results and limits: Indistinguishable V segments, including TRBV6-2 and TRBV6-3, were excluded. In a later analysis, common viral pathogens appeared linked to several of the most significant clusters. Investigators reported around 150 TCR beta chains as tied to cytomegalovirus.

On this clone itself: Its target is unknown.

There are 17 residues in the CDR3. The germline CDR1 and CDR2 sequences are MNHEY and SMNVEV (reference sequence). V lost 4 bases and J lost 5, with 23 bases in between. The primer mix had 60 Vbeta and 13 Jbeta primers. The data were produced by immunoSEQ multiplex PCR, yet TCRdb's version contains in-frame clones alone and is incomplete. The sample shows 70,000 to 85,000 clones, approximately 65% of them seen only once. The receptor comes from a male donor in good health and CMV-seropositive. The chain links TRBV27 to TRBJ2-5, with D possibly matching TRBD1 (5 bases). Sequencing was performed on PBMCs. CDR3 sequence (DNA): TGTGCCAGCAGTTCGTTGTCTACAGGTTTGTGGGCGGAGACCCAGTACTTC. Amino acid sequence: CASSSLSTGLWAETQYF.